The 29 T cell receptor beta chains given below trace back to one sample, sequenced in a study of blood T cell repertoires in COVID-19 (TCRdb year 2020). The library was made by the immunoSEQ multiplex PCR assay. This immuneACCESS table, as held by TCRdb, lists in-frame sequences with V and J called but not all clones. Of the missing ones, under half trace to an unresolved V gene in checked studies; the others have no known cause. The sample table records around 230,000 clones; roughly nine tenths of these occur just once. The biggest ten clones account for approximately 0.69% of the sample. The sequenced sample was peripheral blood. Every receptor here comes from a man aged 35 to 55 with acute or convalescent COVID-19.

The V call is TRBV19, the J call TRBJ2-3, with D uncertain. This CDR3 is 13 amino acids long. The V gene lost 6 bases and the J gene lost 0 bases, with 7 bases spanning the gap. CDR1 and CDR2 from the germline V gene are LNHDA and SQIVND (reference sequence). The CDR3 DNA reads TGTGCCAGTAGCCTCTATAGCACAGATACGCAGTATTTT. Translated, it gives CASSLYSTDTQYF.

This chain connects TRBV27 to TRBJ1-6, with TRBD1 matching over 8 bases. There are 16 residues in the CDR3. Germline V gene sequence: CDR1 MNHEY, CDR2 SMNVEV (reference sequence). The J segment lost 7 bases and the V segment lost 2 bases, leaving 7 bases of the junction unmatched. The CDR3 bases are TGTGCCAGCAGTTTACAAGGACAGGGTTGGAATTCACCCCTCCACTTT. Residues: CASSLQGQGWNSPLHF.

The CDR3 DNA reads TGTGCCATCAGTGAAATGAGTACGCCTAACTATGGCTACACCTTC. Protein product: CAISEMSTPNYGYTF. The rearrangement links TRBV10-3 to TRBJ1-2; the D is unclear. Germline V gene lookup returns CDR1 ENHRY and CDR2 SYGVKD. V was pared by 3 bases and J by 0 bases, with 11 bases between. This CDR3 region has 15 residues.

CDR3: CASSSSTSDNFYEQYF. For the CDR3, the DNA is TGTGCCAGCAGCTCCTCGACTAGCGACAATTTCTACGAGCAGTACTTC. This chain joins TRBV11-2 and TRBJ2-7; the match to TRBD2 covers 8 bases. CDR3 length equals 16 residues. The germline gives CDR1 SGHAT, CDR2 FQNNGV. V shed 4 bases, J shed 3 bases, and the junction held 11 bases outside the gene matches.

The chain joins TRBV11-2 to TRBJ2-5; D is perhaps TRBD1 (8 bases). This CDR3 contains 15 residues. The germline CDR1 and CDR2 sequences are SGHAT and FQNNGV. V lost 5 bases and J lost 4, with 17 bases in between. The DNA for the CDR3 is TGTGCCAGCAGCGGTAACAGGGGGGGAAGAGAGACCCAGTACTTC. This gives the protein CASSGNRGGRETQYF. Looking up the rest from reference TRBV11-2 and TRBJ2-5 gives the full variable domain: EAGVAQSPRYKIIEKRQSVAFWCNPISGHATLYWYQQILGQGPKLLIQFQNNGVVDDSQLPKDRFSAERLKGVDSTLKIQPAKLEDSAVYLCASSGNRGGRETQYFGPGTRLLVL.

With respect to this clone: The DNA is left out, because the CDR3 cannot be placed on it with certainty; the CDR3 is given as TCRdb lists it. The chain employs TRBV21-1 and TRBJ2-5; the table's TRBD2 call for D was not verified on the DNA. TRBV21-1 is flagged as a pseudogene. The CDR3 numbers 20 amino acids, ends counted. The chain's CDR3 is CASSKAPEVAAGIYQETQYF.

The chain combines TRBV11-2 with TRBJ2-1; D may be TRBD1 (6 bases). This CDR3 has 16 residues. Trimming left V 5 bases short and J 0 bases short, with 14 bases between. Germline V lookup: CDR1 SGHAT, CDR2 FQNNGV. The CDR3 nucleotides read TGTGCCAGCAGCATAAGCAGGGGCTACTCCTACAATGAGCAGTTCTTC. As protein: CASSISRGYSYNEQFF. Together with reference TRBV11-2 and TRBJ2-1, the CDR3 gives the full variable domain: EAGVAQSPRYKIIEKRQSVAFWCNPISGHATLYWYQQILGQGPKLLIQFQNNGVVDDSQLPKDRFSAERLKGVDSTLKIQPAKLEDSAVYLCASSISRGYSYNEQFFGPGTRLTVL.

The J gene is TRBJ1-4, the V gene TRBV11-2; D gene uncertain. The CDR3 spans 15 residues. Germline V CDR1 and CDR2: SGHAT, FQNNGV. The V end was cut by 5 bases, the J end by 0 bases, with 10 bases between. CDR3: CASSRERPTNEKLFF. The CDR3 DNA reads as TGTGCCAGCAGCCGGGAACGCCCAACTAATGAAAAACTGTTTTTT.

The chain combines TRBV7-9 with TRBJ1-6; 7 nucleotides line up with TRBD1. Germline V gene lookup returns CDR1 SEHNR and CDR2 FQNEAQ (reference sequence). This CDR3 has 15 amino acids. The trim removed 3 bases at V and 2 bases at J, leaving 1 base unmatched. CDR3 sequence (DNA): TGTGCCAGCAGCTTTCAGGGGGCCTATAATTCACCCCTCCACTTT. Its protein product is CASSFQGAYNSPLHF.

The rearrangement links TRBV27 to TRBJ2-7, with D tentatively TRBD1 (6 bases). V lost 9 bases and J 5 bases, leaving 14 bases between the germline ends. CDR1 MNHEY and CDR2 SMNVEV come from the germline V gene (reference sequence). This CDR3 is built from 12 residues. CDR3 loop: CASGTRPNEQYF. The CDR3 DNA reads TGTGCCAGTGGGACACGTCCCAACGAGCAGTACTTC.

The chain joins TRBV18 to TRBJ2-1; 9 bases match TRBD2. Germline V gene sequence: CDR1 KGHSH, CDR2 LQKENI. The V and J ends lost 6 bases and 8 bases, in that order; junction bases with no gene match: 11. CDR3 length: 15 residues. The CDR3 here is CASSPKSGGWDEQFF. CDR3 coding DNA: TGTGCCAGCTCCCCCAAGAGCGGGGGGTGGGATGAGCAGTTCTTC.

CDR3 loop: CASSGQGLRGIHEQYF. CDR3 sequence (DNA): TGTGCCAGCAGCGGCCAGGGGCTTAGGGGGATACACGAGCAGTACTTC. This rearrangement joins TRBV7-9 to TRBJ2-7; maybe TRBD1 (6 bases). The CDR3 contains 16 residues. Germline CDR1 reads SEHNR; CDR2 reads FQNEAQ (reference sequence). Trimming removed 5 bases from V and 5 bases from J, with 22 bases in between.

This chain connects TRBV27 to TRBJ2-7; 9 positions agree with TRBD2. V gave up 5 bases and J gave up 3 bases; unmatched junction bases: 8. The CDR3 length is 15 residues. Germline assignment: CDR1 MNHEY and CDR2 SMNVEV (reference sequence). CDR3 coding DNA: TGTGCCAGCAGTCTCTGGGGAGCGGGGGGCTACGAGCAGTACTTC. Residues: CASSLWGAGGYEQYF.

The chain has TRBV5-4 and TRBJ1-1, with 10 bases identical to TRBD1. J gave up 4 bases and V 5 bases, and 2 bases lay outside the gene matches. This CDR3 is 13 amino acids long. From germline, CDR1 is SGHNT and CDR2 YYREEE (reference sequence). Here the CDR3 reads CASRDRGGTEAFF. DNA of the CDR3: TGTGCCAGCAGGGACAGGGGGGGCACTGAAGCTTTCTTT.

The genes are TRBV28 and TRBJ2-7; 9 nucleotides match TRBD1. The germline V gene has CDR1 MDHEN and CDR2 SYDVKM. The CDR3 is made up of 15 amino acids. After removal of 2 bases from V and 3 bases from J, the junction contained 5 bases not matched to a gene. CDR3 sequence reads: CASSLPGTGLYEQYF. The DNA of the CDR3 is TGTGCCAGCAGTTTACCCGGGACAGGGCTCTACGAGCAGTACTTC.

The chain is built from TRBV3-1 (or the pseudogene TRBV3-2) and TRBJ2-7; 7 bases are a match to TRBD1. Germline lookup yields CDR1 LGHDT and CDR2 YNNKEL (reference sequence). V shed 3 bases, J shed 2 bases, and the junction held 1 base outside the gene matches. The CDR3 has 13 amino acids. The CDR3 DNA follows: TGTGCCAGCAGCCAGGGACAGACCTACGAGCAGTACTTC. Its translation is CASSQGQTYEQYF.

This chain joins TRBV5-4 and TRBJ1-3, with 9 bases identical to TRBD1. From germline, CDR1 is SGHNT and CDR2 YYREEE (reference sequence). This CDR3 is built from 16 residues. V gave up 4 bases and J gave up 0 bases; unmatched junction bases: 5. This CDR3 reads CASSPGQGYSGNTIYF. The CDR3 DNA reads as TGTGCCAGCAGCCCGGGACAGGGATACTCTGGAAACACCATATATTTT. Supplemented by reference TRBV5-4 and TRBJ1-3, the full variable domain reads ETGVTQSPTHLIKTRGQQVTLRCSSQSGHNTVSWYQQALGQGPQFIFQYYREEENGRGNFPPRFSGLQFPNYSSELNVNALELDDSALYLCASSPGQGYSGNTIYFGEGSWLTVV.

V is TRBV12-3 or TRBV12-4 and J is TRBJ2-1; D possibly corresponds to TRBD2 (5 bases). The CDR3 loop spans 13 amino acids. V lost 6 bases, J lost 7 bases, and 13 bases lay in between. CDR3 in amino acids: CASRTRGGNEQFF. In DNA, the CDR3 is TGTGCCAGCAGGACTCGAGGAGGAAATGAGCAGTTCTTC.

The chain joins TRBV27 to TRBJ2-3; 9 nucleotides line up with TRBD2. The CDR3 totals 14 residues. Germline CDR1 is MNHEY and CDR2 is SMNVEV (reference sequence). The ends lost 6 bases at V and 5 bases at J; junction bases unmatched: 6. The DNA for the CDR3 is TGTGCCAGCAGGCTAGCGGGGAGGAGAGATACGCAGTATTTT. This encodes CASRLAGRRDTQYF.

This clone was observed a single time. This CDR3 reads CASLMSGQGRYGYTF. DNA of the CDR3: TGTGCCAGCCTGATGTCCGGACAGGGCCGCTATGGCTACACCTTC. The genes are TRBV3-1 (or the pseudogene TRBV3-2) and TRBJ1-2; TRBD1 aligns across 8 bases. Trimming took 8 bases from V and 4 from J; bases not matched to a gene: 12. This CDR3 is 15 amino acids long. Germline V gene sequence: CDR1 LGHDT, CDR2 YNNKEL (reference sequence).

In this sample, this clone turned up a few times. The genes are TRBV7-3 and TRBJ2-7; D is perhaps TRBD2 (6 bases). CDR3 size: 15 residues. The germline V gene encodes CDR1 SGHTA and CDR2 FQGTGA. The V end lost 2 bases, the J end lost 3 bases, and 14 bases lay between the germline ends. Here the CDR3 reads CASSLAGGEYYEQYF. The CDR3 nucleotides are TGTGCCAGCAGCTTAGCGGGCGGGGAGTACTACGAGCAGTACTTC.

This chain joins TRBV5-1 and TRBJ2-3, with TRBD2 identical over 11 bases. This CDR3 has 15 residues. Germline CDR1 and CDR2: SGHRS and YFSETQ. With V trimmed by 4 bases and J by 3 bases, 4 bases remained unmatched. The CDR3 bases are TGCGCCAGCAGCCCAGCTAGCGGGAGGACAGATACGCAGTATTTT. Protein: CASSPASGRTDTQYF.

This chain links TRBV27 with TRBJ2-2, with D unresolved. The length of the CDR3 is 16 residues. V was clipped by 0 bases and J by 5 bases, with 13 bases between them. The germline CDR1 and CDR2 sequences are MNHEY and SMNVEV (reference sequence). The CDR3 nucleotides read TGTGCCAGCAGTTTATCAAGTCGGGTCGCGACCGGGGAGCTGTTTTTT. Residues: CASSLSSRVATGELFF.

The V and J genes are TRBV10-1 and TRBJ2-2; 10 bases are shared with TRBD1. The germline V gene encodes CDR1 WNHNN and CDR2 SYGVQD (reference sequence). The CDR3 runs to 15 residues. J lost 6 bases, V lost 0 bases, and 1 base had no gene match. CDR3 amino acids: CASSESGTGAGELFF. DNA of the CDR3: TGCGCCAGCAGTGAGTCCGGGACAGGGGCCGGGGAGCTGTTTTTT.

This clone has only one observation. The V and J genes are TRBV7-2 and TRBJ2-6, with D possibly being TRBD1 (6 bases). The CDR3 extends over 15 amino acids. V was cut by 5 bases and J by 1 base, with 9 bases left in between. Germline lookup yields CDR1 SGHTA and CDR2 FQGNSA. The CDR3 DNA follows: TGTGCCAGCAGCCTCGACAGGTCTGGGGCCAACGTCCTGACTTTC. As protein: CASSLDRSGANVLTF.

V is TRBV29-1 and J is TRBJ1-2, with 12 bases lining up with TRBD1. The CDR3 runs 17 residues. The germline V gene encodes CDR1 SQVTM and CDR2 ANQGSEA. The V and J ends lost 7 bases and 1 base, in that order; junction bases with no gene match: 13. DNA of the CDR3: TGCAGCGCCATGGTCTTCGGGACAGGGGGCGGTAACTATGGCTACACCTTC. It translates to CSAMVFGTGGGNYGYTF.

The chain is built from TRBV18 and TRBJ1-6, with a weak D call TRBD1 (5 bases). Germline V lookup: CDR1 KGHSH, CDR2 LQKENI. CDR3 size: 16 residues. Trimming stripped 2 bases from V and 9 bases from J, with 17 bases between. This CDR3 reads CASSPSIPSGGSPLHF. The CDR3 DNA reads TGTGCCAGCTCACCATCCATCCCCAGCGGGGGTTCACCCCTCCACTTT.

The rearrangement uses TRBV18 and TRBJ1-1; tentatively, D is TRBD1 (5 bases). Between the trimmed V and J ends, which lost 2 bases and 3 bases, there was a span of 10 bases. Germline CDR1 reads KGHSH; CDR2 reads LQKENI. This CDR3 comprises 14 residues. CDR3 region: CASSPKGGDTEAFF. The DNA for the CDR3 is TGTGCCAGCTCACCAAAGGGAGGGGACACTGAAGCTTTCTTT. Combining the CDR3 with reference TRBV18 and TRBJ1-1 gives the whole variable domain NAGVMQNPRHLVRRRGQEARLRCSPMKGHSHVYWYRQLPEEGLKFMVYLQKENIIDESGMPKERFSAEFPKEGPSILRIQQVVRGDSAAYFCASSPKGGDTEAFFGQGTRLTVV.

This clone was seen once. The chain's CDR3 is CASRGTGETEFF. In nucleotides, the CDR3 is TGTGCCAGCAGGGGAACAGGGGAAACGGAGTTCTTC. This chain joins TRBV2 and TRBJ2-1, with 7 bases aligning to TRBD1. Germline V gives CDR1 SNHLY, CDR2 FYNNEI. This CDR3 is 12 amino acids long. V shed 6 bases, J shed 14 bases, and the junction held 10 bases outside the gene matches.